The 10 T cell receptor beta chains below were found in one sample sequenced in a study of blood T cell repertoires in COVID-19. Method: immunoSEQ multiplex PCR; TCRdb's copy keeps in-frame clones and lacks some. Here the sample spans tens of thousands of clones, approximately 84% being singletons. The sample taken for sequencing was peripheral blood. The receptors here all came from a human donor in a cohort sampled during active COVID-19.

CDR3 amino acids: CASSRTSGGAGETQYF. For the CDR3, the DNA is TGTGCCAGCTCCCGGACTAGCGGGGGAGCGGGAGAGACCCAGTACTTC. J is TRBJ2-5 and V is TRBV18; TRBD2 matches at 13 bases. Germline V gene sequence: CDR1 KGHSH, CDR2 LQKENI. Trimming removed 6 bases from V and 4 bases from J; junction bases left unmatched: 8. The CDR3 contains 16 residues.

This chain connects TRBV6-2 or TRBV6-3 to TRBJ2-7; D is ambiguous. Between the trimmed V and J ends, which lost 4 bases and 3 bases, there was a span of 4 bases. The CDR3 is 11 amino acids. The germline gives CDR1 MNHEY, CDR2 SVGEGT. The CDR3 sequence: CASSSYYEQYF. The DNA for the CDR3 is TGTGCCAGCAGTTCCTACTACGAGCAGTACTTC.

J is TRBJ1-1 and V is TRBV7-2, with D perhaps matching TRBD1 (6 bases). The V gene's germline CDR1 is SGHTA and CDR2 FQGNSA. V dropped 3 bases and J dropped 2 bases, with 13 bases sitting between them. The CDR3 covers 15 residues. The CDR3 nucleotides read TGTGCCAGCAGCTTTAGGACTGGGGGCAACACTGAAGCTTTCTTT. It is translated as CASSFRTGGNTEAFF.

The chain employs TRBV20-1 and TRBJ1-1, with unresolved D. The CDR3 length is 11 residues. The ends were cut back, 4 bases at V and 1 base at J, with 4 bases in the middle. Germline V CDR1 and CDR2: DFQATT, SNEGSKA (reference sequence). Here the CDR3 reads CSAKRNTEAFF. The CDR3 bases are TGCAGTGCTAAGAGGAACACTGAAGCTTTCTTT.

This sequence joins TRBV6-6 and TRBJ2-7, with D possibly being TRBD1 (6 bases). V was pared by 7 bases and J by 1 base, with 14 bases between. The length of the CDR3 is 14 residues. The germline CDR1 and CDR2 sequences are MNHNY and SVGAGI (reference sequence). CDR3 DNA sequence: TGTGCCAGCATAAACATACAGGGATCCTACGAGCAGTACTTC. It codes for CASINIQGSYEQYF.

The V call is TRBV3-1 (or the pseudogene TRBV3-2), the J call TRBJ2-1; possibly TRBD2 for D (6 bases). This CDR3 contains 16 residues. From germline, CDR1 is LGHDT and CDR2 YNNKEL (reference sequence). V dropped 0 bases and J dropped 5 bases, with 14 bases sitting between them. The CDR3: CASSQDPGGANNEQFF. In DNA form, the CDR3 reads TGTGCCAGCAGCCAAGATCCTGGCGGGGCAAACAATGAGCAGTTCTTC.

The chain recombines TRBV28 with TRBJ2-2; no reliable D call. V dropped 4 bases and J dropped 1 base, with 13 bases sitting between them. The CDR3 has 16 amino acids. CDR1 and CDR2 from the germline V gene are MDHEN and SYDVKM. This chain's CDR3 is CASSSANGLNTGELFF. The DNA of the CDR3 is TGTGCCAGCAGTTCCGCAAATGGCCTGAACACCGGGGAGCTGTTTTTT. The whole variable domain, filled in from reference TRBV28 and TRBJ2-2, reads DVKVTQSSRYLVKRTGEKVFLECVQDMDHENMFWYRQDPGLGLRLIYFSYDVKMKEKGDIPEGYSVSREKKERFSLILESASTNQTSMYLCASSSANGLNTGELFFGEGSRLTVL.

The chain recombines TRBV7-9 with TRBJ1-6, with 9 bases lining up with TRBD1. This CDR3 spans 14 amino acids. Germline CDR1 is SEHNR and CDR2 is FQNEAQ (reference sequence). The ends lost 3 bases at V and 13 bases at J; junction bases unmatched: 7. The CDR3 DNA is TGTGCCAGCAGCTTTCCCGGGACAGGGCCCCCCCTCCACTTT. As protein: CASSFPGTGPPLHF.

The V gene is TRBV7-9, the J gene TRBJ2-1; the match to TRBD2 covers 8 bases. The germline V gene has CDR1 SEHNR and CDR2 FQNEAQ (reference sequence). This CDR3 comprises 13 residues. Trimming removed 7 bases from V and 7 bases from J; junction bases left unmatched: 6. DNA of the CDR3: TGTGCCAGCACTTGGCGGGAGGTGAATGAGCAGTTCTTC. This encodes CASTWREVNEQFF.

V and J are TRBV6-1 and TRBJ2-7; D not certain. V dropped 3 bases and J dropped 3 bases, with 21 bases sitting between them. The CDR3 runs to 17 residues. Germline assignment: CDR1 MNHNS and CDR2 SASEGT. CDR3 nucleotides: TGTGCCAGCAGTGATGAGATGGGCACCTACTTGAACTACGAGCAGTACTTC. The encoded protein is CASSDEMGTYLNYEQYF.